This T cell receptor beta chain was identified in a study of blood T cells in healthy people across ages. Primed by a sample-barcoded 5' primer and a J-beta primer mix, a second PCR proceeded for roughly 7 to 12 cycles. All cDNA molecules were each tagged by a template-switch adaptor with 12 random nucleotides. Each CDR3 protein is one row after TCRdb ran MiXCR on the 5' RACE reads. The sample lists some 1.5 million distinct CDR3 sequences; roughly 27% were seen once. About this clonotype itself: As yet, its antigen is unknown.

Study observations and caveats: Across the age range, TCR beta diversity per million T cells fell in a roughly linear way. What prevented conclusive comparison of naive and antigen-experienced cells was that PBMCs were unsorted.

CDR3 length equals 14 residues. The germline V and J ends were trimmed by 3 bases and 4 bases, with 13 bases remaining between them. Donation came from healthy Caucasian individuals in Russia who were aged 6 to 90. The source of this sequence is a woman in her twenties or thirties in good health. Sequenced input: blood. J is TRBJ2-7 and V is TRBV12-3 or TRBV12-4; TRBD2 might be the D (5 bases). The CDR3 here is CASSFSAPTYEQYF. CDR3 coding DNA: TGTGCCAGCAGTTTTAGCGCCCCCACTTACGAGCAGTACTTC.